Below are 24 T cell receptor beta chains sequenced from a single sample in a study of T cells expressing NK-cell markers. With the 5' RACE reads reprocessed, TCRdb shows one record per CDR3 protein and no DNA. In total, the table holds about 120,000 distinct CDR3 sequences. Sample: blood T cells: a sorted CD56 or NKG2C T cell subset, CD4+ or CD8+ T cells, or bulk PBMC T cells (not recorded which). The receptors derive from a woman between 18 and 70 years old in good health.

This chain joins TRBV29-1 and TRBJ2-1. This CDR3 has 12 residues. Germline V gene lookup returns CDR1 SQVTM and CDR2 ANQGSEA. The CDR3 is CSVDTTYNEQFF.

The chain carries TRBV20-1 and TRBJ2-5; TCRdb selects TRBD2, and the lack of DNA leaves this call unchecked. Germline CDR1 and CDR2: DFQATT and SNEGSKA (reference sequence). This CDR3 spans 15 amino acids. The CDR3 here is CSARDGREAQETQYF.

The chain links TRBV3-1 to TRBJ1-2. Germline lookup yields CDR1 LGHDT and CDR2 YNNKEL (reference sequence). The CDR3 runs 11 residues. The CDR3 loop reads CASSTYEGYTF. The entire variable domain, with the rest obtained from reference TRBV3-1 and TRBJ1-2, is as follows: DTAVSQTPKYLVTQMGNDKSIKCEQNLGHDTMYWYKQDSKKFLKIMFSYNNKELIINETVPNRFSPKSPDKAHLNLHINSLELGDSAVYFCASSTYEGYTFGSGTRLTVV.

The CDR3 sequence: CASSQELMGGSGEQFF. V usage is TRBV4-3 and J usage is TRBJ2-1; the TCRdb call, TRBD1, lacks DNA for checking. This CDR3 is 16 amino acids long. CDR1 LGHNA and CDR2 YSLEER come from the germline V gene.

The chain uses TRBV28 and TRBJ2-1. The CDR3 spans 14 residues. Per the germline V gene, CDR1 is MDHEN and CDR2 is SYDVKM. CDR3: CASKFTLGLVEQFF.

The J gene is TRBJ1-5, the V gene TRBV9. This CDR3 is 15 amino acids long. Germline assignment: CDR1 SGDLS and CDR2 YYNGEE. The CDR3 reads CASSVSVDSNQPQHF.

The gene calls are TRBV4-3 and TRBJ1-6. The CDR3 is 15 amino acids. Germline V CDR1 and CDR2: LGHNA, YSLEER. The CDR3 protein is CASSQDLYGNSPLHF.

This chain links TRBV11-1 with TRBJ2-5; the D call from TCRdb, TRBD2, cannot be confirmed without DNA. This CDR3 comprises 20 residues. Germline V CDR1 and CDR2: SGHAT, FQDESV (reference sequence). The CDR3 loop reads CASSYLQKTSGGPLGETQYF.

V usage is TRBV7-9 and J usage is TRBJ2-1; TCRdb calls TRBD2, which cannot be checked without DNA. From germline, CDR1 is SEHNR and CDR2 FQNEAQ (reference sequence). This CDR3 has 15 amino acids. This chain's CDR3 is CASSNGLAGDNEQFF.

CDR3 amino acids: CSASTGHYYGYTF. This rearrangement joins TRBV20-1 to TRBJ1-2; TCRdb names TRBD1, which stays unverified in the absence of DNA. The CDR3 is made up of 13 amino acids. Germline-derived CDR1 and CDR2 are DFQATT and SNEGSKA (reference sequence).

The V and J genes are TRBV29-1 and TRBJ2-3; TCRdb names TRBD2, which stays unverified in the absence of DNA. The CDR3 totals 14 residues. CDR1 is SQVTM, CDR2 ANQGSEA, per germline. This CDR3 reads CSVRSGDSTDTQYF.

This CDR3 reads CASSSLAGGDNEQFF. The chain is built from TRBV7-8 and TRBJ2-1; the TCRdb D gene call, TRBD2, has no DNA to confirm it. This CDR3 has 15 amino acids. Germline CDR1 SGHVS, CDR2 FQNEAQ.

This rearrangement joins TRBV9 to TRBJ2-2. CDR3 length: 13 residues. The germline V gene has CDR1 SGDLS and CDR2 YYNGEE. The CDR3 here is CASSGENSGELFF.

The CDR3 is CATSDATSGHIYNEQFF. The V call is TRBV24-1, the J call TRBJ2-1; with no DNA, the TCRdb D assignment of TRBD2 cannot be verified. The CDR3 is 17 residues long. Germline V gives CDR1 KGHDR, CDR2 SFDVKD.

The rearrangement joins TRBV12-3 or TRBV12-4 to TRBJ2-3. This CDR3 has 13 residues. CDR3 in amino acids: CASSLGFRDTQYF.

The rearrangement uses TRBV19 and TRBJ2-7; TCRdb reports TRBD2, a call that lacks DNA to check it against. The germline gives CDR1 LNHDA, CDR2 SQIVND (reference sequence). The CDR3 covers 13 residues. CDR3 protein: CASNPSGSYEQYF.

J is TRBJ2-2 and V is TRBV14. The CDR3 consists of 13 residues. Germline lookup yields CDR1 SGHDN and CDR2 FVKESK. CDR3: CASSQVQIRELFF. The variable domain in full, with the rest retrieved from reference TRBV14 and TRBJ2-2, is EAGVTQFPSHSVIEKGQTVTLRCDPISGHDNLYWYRRVMGKEIKFLLHFVKESKQDESGMPNNRFLAERTGGTYSTLKVQPAELEDSGVYFCASSQVQIRELFFGEGSRLTVL.

V usage is TRBV4-3 and J usage is TRBJ2-3; TCRdb selects TRBD2, and the lack of DNA leaves this call unchecked. This CDR3 is 18 amino acids long. Germline V gives CDR1 LGHNA, CDR2 YSLEER. CDR3 sequence: CASSQTGLAGTNTDTQYF.

The chain is built from TRBV7-2 and TRBJ1-4; there is no DNA to check the TCRdb D call of TRBD1. The V gene's germline CDR1 is SGHTA and CDR2 FQGNSA. The CDR3 totals 16 residues. The CDR3 here is CASSLTRTGRGEKLFF.

V gene TRBV12-3 or TRBV12-4 combines with J gene TRBJ1-5; the D gene TCRdb calls, TRBD1, cannot be checked with no DNA. The length of the CDR3 is 15 residues. The CDR3 spells CASSPGTEGNQPQHF.

The chain uses TRBV7-2 and TRBJ2-7. CDR3 length: 12 amino acids. Germline assignment: CDR1 SGHTA and CDR2 FQGNSA. The CDR3 protein is CASSLMSHEQYF.

The rearrangement links TRBV7-2 to TRBJ1-2; checking the TCRdb D call of TRBD1 is not possible without DNA. Looked up from germline, CDR1 is SGHTA and CDR2 is FQGNSA. There are 13 residues in the CDR3. The CDR3 region is CASSQLDRNGYTF.

Here the CDR3 reads CASSGEQETQYF. The rearrangement links TRBV5-1 to TRBJ2-5; TCRdb's D gene call, TRBD2, goes unchecked for lack of DNA. Germline V gives CDR1 SGHRS, CDR2 YFSETQ. The CDR3 sequence is 12 residues long.

V and J are TRBV5-1 and TRBJ2-5; checking the TCRdb D call of TRBD1 is not possible without DNA. The CDR3 runs to 15 residues. CDR1 is SGHRS, CDR2 YFSETQ, per germline. CDR3 amino acids: CASSLVSGGEETQYF.